The source of this T cell receptor (beta chain) is a study of T cell responses to AZD1222 COVID-19 vaccine. The germline gives CDR1 MNHEY, CDR2 SVGAGI. CDR3 length: 15 residues. Germline trimming cut 2 bases from V and 5 bases from J; bases unmatched to any gene: 6. A word on this clone: Its antigen remains unknown.

Overall study results and limits: Mapped onto spike, vaccine-associated CD4 TCRs spanned it and were dominant at 160-218 and 743-854.

Profiling relied on immunoSEQ multiplex PCR, and the TCRdb table lists in-frame clones only, not all of them. The data show about 120,000 clones, approximately 83% seen once. The TCR sequence derives from an adult in good health. The starting material was peripheral blood, obtained on day 0 of AZD1222 vaccination. This sequence joins TRBV6-5 and TRBJ2-7; 10 bases line up with TRBD2. The CDR3 DNA is TGTGCCAGCAGTTACGCAAGCGGGAGGGCCAACGAGCAGTACTTC. This codes for CASSYASGRANEQYF.